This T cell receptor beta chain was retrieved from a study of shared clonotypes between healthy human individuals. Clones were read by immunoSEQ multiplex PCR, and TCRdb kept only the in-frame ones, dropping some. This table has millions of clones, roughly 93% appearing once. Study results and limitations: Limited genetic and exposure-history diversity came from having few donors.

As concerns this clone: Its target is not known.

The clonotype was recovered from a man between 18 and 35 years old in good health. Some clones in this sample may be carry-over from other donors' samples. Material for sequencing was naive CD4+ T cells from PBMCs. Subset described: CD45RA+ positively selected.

DNA of the CDR3: TGTGCCAGCAGTCCCCGTTTGGTAGCGCGTTACTACGAGCAGTACTTC. It encodes CASSPRLVARYYEQYF. The chain is built from TRBV28 and TRBJ2-7, with D maybe TRBD2 (5 bases). The CDR3 is 16 amino acids. The V end was cut by 5 bases, the J end by 3 bases, with 20 bases between. Germline CDR1 reads MDHEN; CDR2 reads SYDVKM. Variable domain in full (rest from reference TRBV28 and TRBJ2-7): DVKVTQSSRYLVKRTGEKVFLECVQDMDHENMFWYRQDPGLGLRLIYFSYDVKMKEKGDIPEGYSVSREKKERFSLILESASTNQTSMYLCASSPRLVARYYEQYFGPGTRLTVT.